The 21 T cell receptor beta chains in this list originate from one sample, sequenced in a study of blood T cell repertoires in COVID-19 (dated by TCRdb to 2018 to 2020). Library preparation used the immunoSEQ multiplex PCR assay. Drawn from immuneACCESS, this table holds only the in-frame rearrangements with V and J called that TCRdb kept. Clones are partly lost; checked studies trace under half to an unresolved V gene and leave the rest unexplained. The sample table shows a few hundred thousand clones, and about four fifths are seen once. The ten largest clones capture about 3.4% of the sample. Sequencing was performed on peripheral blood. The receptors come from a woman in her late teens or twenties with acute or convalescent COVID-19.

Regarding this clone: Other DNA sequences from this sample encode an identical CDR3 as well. DNA for the CDR3: TGCAGCGTGGGGCAAATCCAAGAGACCCAGTACTTC. The encoded protein is CSVGQIQETQYF. The genes are TRBV29-1 and TRBJ2-5, with D possibly being TRBD1 (5 bases). The germline CDR1 and CDR2 sequences are SQVTM and ANQGSEA. V was pared by 6 bases and J by 1 base, with 9 bases between. CDR3 length equals 12 residues. Supplemented by reference TRBV29-1 and TRBJ2-5, the full variable domain reads SAVISQKPSRDICQRGTSLTIQCQVDSQVTMMFWYRQQPGQSLTLIATANQGSEATYESGFVIDKFPISRPNLTFSTLTVSNMSPEDSSIYLCSVGQIQETQYFGPGTRLLVL.

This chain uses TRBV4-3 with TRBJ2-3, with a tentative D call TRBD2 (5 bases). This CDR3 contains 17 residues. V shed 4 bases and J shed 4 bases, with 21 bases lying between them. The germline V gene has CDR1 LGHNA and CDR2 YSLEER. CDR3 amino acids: CASSPPEGGSGADTQYF. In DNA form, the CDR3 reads TGCGCCAGCAGCCCCCCAGAAGGCGGCAGCGGCGCAGATACGCAGTATTTT.

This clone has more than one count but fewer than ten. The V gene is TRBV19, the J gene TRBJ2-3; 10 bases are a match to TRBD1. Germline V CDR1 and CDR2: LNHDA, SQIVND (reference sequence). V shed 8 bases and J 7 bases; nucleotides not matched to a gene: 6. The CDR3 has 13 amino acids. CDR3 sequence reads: CASGGTGDYTQYF. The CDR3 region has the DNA TGTGCCAGTGGAGGGACAGGGGATTATACGCAGTATTTT.

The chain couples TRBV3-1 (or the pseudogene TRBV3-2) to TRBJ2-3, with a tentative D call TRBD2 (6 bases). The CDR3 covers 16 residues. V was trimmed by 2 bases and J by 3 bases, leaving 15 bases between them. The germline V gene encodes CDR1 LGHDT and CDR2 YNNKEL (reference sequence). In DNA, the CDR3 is TGTGCCAGCAGCCAAAAAGCGGGTTTTGTAACAGATACGCAGTATTTT. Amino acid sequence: CASSQKAGFVTDTQYF.

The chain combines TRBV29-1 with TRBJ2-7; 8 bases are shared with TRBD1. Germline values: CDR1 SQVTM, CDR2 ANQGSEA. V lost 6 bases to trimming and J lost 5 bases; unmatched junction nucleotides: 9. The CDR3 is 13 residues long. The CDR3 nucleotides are TGCAGCGTCTCCGACAGGGGTTTCCACGAGCAGTACTTC. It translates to CSVSDRGFHEQYF.

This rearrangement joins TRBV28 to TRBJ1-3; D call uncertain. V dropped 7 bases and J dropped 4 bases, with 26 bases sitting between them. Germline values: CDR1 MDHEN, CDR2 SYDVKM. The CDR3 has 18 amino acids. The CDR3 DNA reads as TGTGCCAGCACAGAACAGAGAGGGAGCGCGACCGCCGGAAACACCATATATTTT. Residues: CASTEQRGSATAGNTIYF.

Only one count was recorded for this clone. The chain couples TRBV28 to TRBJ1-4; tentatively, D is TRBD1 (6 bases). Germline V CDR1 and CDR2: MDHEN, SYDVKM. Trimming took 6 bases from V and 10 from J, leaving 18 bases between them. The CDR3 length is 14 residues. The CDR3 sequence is CASRTGTMGRKLFF. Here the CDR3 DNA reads TGTGCCAGCAGGACCGGGACAATGGGGCGAAAACTGTTTTTT.

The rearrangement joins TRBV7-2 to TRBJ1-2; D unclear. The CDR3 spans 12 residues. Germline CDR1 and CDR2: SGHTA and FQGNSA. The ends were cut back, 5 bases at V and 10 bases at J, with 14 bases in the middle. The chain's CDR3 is CASSTPGSAYTF. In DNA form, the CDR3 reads TGTGCCAGCAGCACCCCAGGTTCGGCCTACACCTTC.

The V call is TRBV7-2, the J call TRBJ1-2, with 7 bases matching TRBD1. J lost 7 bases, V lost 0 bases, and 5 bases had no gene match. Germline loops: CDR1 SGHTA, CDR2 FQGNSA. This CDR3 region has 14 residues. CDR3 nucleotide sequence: TGTGCCAGCAGCTTAGCGCAGAGGGGGCCTGGCTACACCTTC. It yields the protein CASSLAQRGPGYTF.

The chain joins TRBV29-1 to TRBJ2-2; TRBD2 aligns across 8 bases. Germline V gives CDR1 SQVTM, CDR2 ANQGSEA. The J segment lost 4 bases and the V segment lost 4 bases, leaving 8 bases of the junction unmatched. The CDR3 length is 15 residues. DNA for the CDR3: TGCAGCGTTGGCCCAGGTAGCGGGGCCACCGGGGAGCTGTTTTTT. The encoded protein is CSVGPGSGATGELFF.

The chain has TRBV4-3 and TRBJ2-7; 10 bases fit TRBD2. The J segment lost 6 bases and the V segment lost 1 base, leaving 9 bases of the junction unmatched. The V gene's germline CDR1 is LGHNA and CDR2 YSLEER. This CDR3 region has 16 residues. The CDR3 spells CASSQVVSGRAGEQYF. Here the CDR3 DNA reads TGCGCCAGCAGCCAAGTTGTGAGCGGGAGGGCTGGCGAGCAGTACTTC.

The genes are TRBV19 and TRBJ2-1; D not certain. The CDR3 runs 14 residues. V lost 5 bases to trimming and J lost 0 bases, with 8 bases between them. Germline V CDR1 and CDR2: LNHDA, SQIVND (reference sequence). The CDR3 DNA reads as TGTGCCAGTAGTCCCGTTCCCTCCTACAATGAGCAGTTCTTC. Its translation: CASSPVPSYNEQFF.

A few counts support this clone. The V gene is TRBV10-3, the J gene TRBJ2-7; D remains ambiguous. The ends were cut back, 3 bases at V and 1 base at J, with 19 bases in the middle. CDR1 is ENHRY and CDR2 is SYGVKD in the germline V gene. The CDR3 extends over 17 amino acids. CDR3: CAISDYGSARRSYEQYF. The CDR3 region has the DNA TGTGCCATCAGTGACTACGGCTCGGCACGGCGGTCCTACGAGCAGTACTTC.

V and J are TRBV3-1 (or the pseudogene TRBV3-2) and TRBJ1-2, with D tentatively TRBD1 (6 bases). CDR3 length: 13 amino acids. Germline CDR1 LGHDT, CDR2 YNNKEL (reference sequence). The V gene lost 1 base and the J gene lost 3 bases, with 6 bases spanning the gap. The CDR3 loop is CASSQGTDYGYTF. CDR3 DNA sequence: TGTGCCAGCAGCCAAGGGACAGACTATGGCTACACCTTC.

CDR3 in DNA: TGTGCCAGCAACCTGGACAGGGCAGGTGGCTACACCTTC. Residues: CASNLDRAGGYTF. J is TRBJ1-2 and V is TRBV6-5; 8 bases line up with TRBD1. The V and J ends lost 7 bases and 7 bases, in that order; junction bases with no gene match: 8. The CDR3 spans 13 residues. Germline CDR1 MNHEY, CDR2 SVGAGI.

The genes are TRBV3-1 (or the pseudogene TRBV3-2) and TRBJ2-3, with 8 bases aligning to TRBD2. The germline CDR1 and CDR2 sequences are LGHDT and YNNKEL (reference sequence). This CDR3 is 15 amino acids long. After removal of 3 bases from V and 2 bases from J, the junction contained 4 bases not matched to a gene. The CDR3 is CASSHTSGNTDTQYF. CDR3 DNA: TGTGCCAGCAGCCACACTAGCGGAAACACAGATACGCAGTATTTT.

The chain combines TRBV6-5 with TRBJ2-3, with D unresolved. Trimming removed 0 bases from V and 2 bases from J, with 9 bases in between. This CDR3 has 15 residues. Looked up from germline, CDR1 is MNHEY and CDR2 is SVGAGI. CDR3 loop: CASSYSRSPTDTQYF. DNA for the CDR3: TGTGCCAGCAGTTACTCGAGGTCCCCCACAGATACGCAGTATTTT.

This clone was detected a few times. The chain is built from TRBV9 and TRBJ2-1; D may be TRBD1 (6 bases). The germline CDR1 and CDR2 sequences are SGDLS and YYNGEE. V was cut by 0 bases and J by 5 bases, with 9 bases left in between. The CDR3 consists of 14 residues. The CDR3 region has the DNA TGTGCCAGCAGCGTAGCGGACAGAAACAATGAGCAGTTCTTC. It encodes CASSVADRNNEQFF.

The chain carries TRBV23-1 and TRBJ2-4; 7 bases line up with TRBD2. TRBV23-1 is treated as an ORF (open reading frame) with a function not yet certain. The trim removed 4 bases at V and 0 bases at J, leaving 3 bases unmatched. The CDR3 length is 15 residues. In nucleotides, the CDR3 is TGCGCCAGCAGTCCGGGAGGTCTAGCCAAAAACATTCAGTACTTC. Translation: CASSPGGLAKNIQYF.

The CDR3 reads CASSEGQTYNEKLFF. The CDR3 region has the DNA TGTGCCAGCAGCGAGGGACAGACTTATAATGAAAAACTGTTTTTT. The chain uses TRBV2 and TRBJ1-4; 7 nucleotides line up with TRBD1. Germline V gene data show CDR1 as SNHLY and CDR2 as FYNNEI. J was trimmed by 4 bases and V by 6 bases; bases with no gene match: 8. This CDR3 contains 15 residues. Full variable domain (remainder filled in from reference TRBV2 and TRBJ1-4): EPEVTQTPSHQVTQMGQEVILRCVPISNHLYFYWYRQILGQKVEFLVSFYNNEISEKSEIFDDQFSVERPDGSNFTLKIRSTKLEDSAMYFCASSEGQTYNEKLFFGSGTQLSVL.

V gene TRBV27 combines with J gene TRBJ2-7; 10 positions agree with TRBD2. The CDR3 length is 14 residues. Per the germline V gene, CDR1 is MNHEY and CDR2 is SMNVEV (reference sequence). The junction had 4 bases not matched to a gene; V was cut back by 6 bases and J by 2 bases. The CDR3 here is CASRRAGGTYEQYF. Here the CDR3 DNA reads TGTGCCAGCAGAAGAGCGGGAGGGACCTACGAGCAGTACTTC.